This T cell receptor beta chain is from a study of siplizumab effects on memory and regulatory T cells. Study conclusions and caveats: The alloreactive clones that mapped to unstimulated subsets made up only a minor fraction. Where siplizumab was present, mappable alloreactive CD4+ clones averaged about 65% Treg-derived, compared with 25% to 30% in controls. It was never confirmed that proliferating Tregs from siplizumab cultures were suppressive.

This table comes from immunoSEQ multiplex PCR, and its TCRdb copy is limited to in-frame clones, with some not included. Of around 100,000 clones listed, 90% to 95% are singletons. CDR1 is GTSNPN, CDR2 SVGIG, per germline (reference sequence). The CDR3 is 12 residues long. The V and J ends lost 2 bases and 4 bases respectively, with 8 bases between them. On this clone: Its target is unknown.

Sequenced: CD4+ T cells sorted from blood. This clonotype was obtained from a human donor in good health. The V and J genes are TRBV30 and TRBJ1-2, with TRBD1 as a possible D gene (5 bases). The CDR3 sequence: CAWSRQGYGYTF. The CDR3, as DNA: TGTGCCTGGAGTAGGCAGGGCTATGGCTACACCTTC.